This T cell receptor (beta chain) was identified during a study of blood T cell repertoires in COVID-19. Across about 22 US areas, participants ranged in age from 18 to 89 years. Method: immunoSEQ multiplex PCR; TCRdb's copy keeps in-frame clones and lacks some. The table lists more than 110,000 clones, roughly 90% of them singletons. Losses at the gene ends were 4 bases for V and 10 bases for J; bases not matched to a gene: 8. Germline CDR1 and CDR2: LNHDA and SQIVND (reference sequence). This CDR3 contains 15 residues. The clonotype originates from a man over 45 who had recovered from COVID-19. Input material: PBMCs or T cells enriched from blood (not recorded which). This chain links TRBV19 with TRBJ1-6; 9 bases agree with TRBD1. The CDR3 DNA sequence: TGTGCCAGTAGTAAGCCAGGGACAGGGAACTCACCCCTCCACTTT. Translating gives CASSKPGTGNSPLHF.